This T cell receptor beta chain stems from a study of blood T cells in healthy people across ages. The sample, around 10 milliliters of peripheral blood, was drawn from each donor. Researchers isolated at least 6.5 million PBMCs per sample. Combining a sample-barcoded 5' primer with a J-beta primer mix, a second PCR ran for roughly 6 to 12 cycles. TCRdb passed the 5' RACE reads through MiXCR, listing each CDR3 protein once. There are more than 1 million distinct CDR3 sequences in the sample; over 35% occur only once, and approximately 17% lies in the top ten. This clonotype was detected a few times. Sequencing was performed on blood. The receptor was derived from a woman in her fifties or sixties in good health.

This CDR3 reads CSARNAWEPSSYEQYF. In DNA, the CDR3 is TGCAGTGCTAGGAATGCATGGGAACCCAGCTCCTACGAGCAGTACTTC. The chain links TRBV20-1 to TRBJ2-7; D call uncertain. Germline values: CDR1 DFQATT, CDR2 SNEGSKA (reference sequence). The CDR3 has 16 residues. Trimming pared 3 bases from V and 0 bases from J, leaving 18 bases between.